The present T cell receptor beta chain was sequenced within a study of shared T cell receptors in the human thymus. There are 14 residues in the CDR3. Trimming took 7 bases from V and 1 from J, leaving 11 bases between them. CDR1 and CDR2 from the germline V gene are SNHLY and FYNNEI. Only in-frame clones appear in the TCRdb table, and some are missing; sequencing was by immunoSEQ multiplex PCR. Counted here are 630,000 or so clones, approximately 89% occurring once; the ten biggest clones make up 0.0094%. The data also belong to a second study, concerning human thymus T cells. That study adds: Surgeons resected thymus tissue during corrective heart surgery. Related work showed strongly overlapping thymic repertoires across unrelated individuals.

The source is a boy younger than two with a congenital heart defect. This sequence joins TRBV2 and TRBJ1-3; D possibly corresponds to TRBD1 (5 bases). The specimen sequenced was thymocytes. CDR3 protein: CASNGQGSGNTIYF. The CDR3 coding sequence is TGTGCCAGCAATGGACAAGGATCTGGAAACACCATATATTTT.